Presented here are 25 T cell receptor beta chains from one specimen sequenced in a study of siplizumab effects on memory and regulatory T cells. Profiling relied on immunoSEQ multiplex PCR, and the TCRdb table lists in-frame clones only, not all of them. The profile shows 99,000 or so clones, 85% to 95% of them singletons. Material: CD4+ T cells sorted from blood. These receptors were taken from a human donor in good health.

This chain connects TRBV7-9 to TRBJ2-1; perhaps TRBD1 as D (6 bases). V dropped 5 bases and J dropped 5 bases, with 19 bases sitting between them. Germline CDR1 reads SEHNR; CDR2 reads FQNEAQ (reference sequence). The CDR3 sequence is 16 residues long. The CDR3 region is CASSQLAPRGDNEQFF. The DNA for the CDR3 is TGTGCCAGCAGCCAGCTAGCCCCCAGGGGTGACAATGAGCAGTTCTTC.

This clone was seen just once. The chain links TRBV30 to TRBJ2-7; 12 bases are shared with TRBD2. The V and J ends lost 0 bases and 6 bases, in that order; junction bases with no gene match: 3. This CDR3 spans 14 amino acids. Germline V gene lookup returns CDR1 GTSNPN and CDR2 SVGIG (reference sequence). CDR3 nucleotide sequence: TGTGCCTGGAGTGTAACTAGCGGGAGGAGCGAGCAGTACTTC. Its translation: CAWSVTSGRSEQYF.

The chain recombines TRBV7-9 with TRBJ2-7, with 9 bases that match TRBD1. Germline-derived CDR1 and CDR2 are SEHNR and FQNEAQ (reference sequence). V lost 5 bases and J lost 4; bases outside the gene matches: 9. CDR3 length: 15 residues. CDR3 nucleotides: TGTGCCAGCAGCACCCGACAGGGGGGGGTTTACGAGCAGTACTTC. Amino acid sequence: CASSTRQGGVYEQYF.

The V gene is TRBV6-5, the J gene TRBJ1-5; D is unresolved. The CDR3 covers 16 residues. V was clipped by 0 bases and J by 5 bases, with 14 bases between them. Looked up from germline, CDR1 is MNHEY and CDR2 is SVGAGI. DNA for the CDR3: TGTGCCAGCAGTTACTCGAAGTACGCGGATGATCAGCCCCAGCATTTT. It is translated as CASSYSKYADDQPQHF.

On this clone: The conserved closing phenylalanine or tryptophan is absent in this CDR3, likely reflecting a read error. The DNA is left out, because the CDR3 cannot be placed on it with certainty; the CDR3 is given as TCRdb lists it. The chain employs TRBV13 and TRBJ2-6; TRBD2, as called in the table, went unchecked against the DNA. The germline CDR1 and CDR2 sequences are PRHDT and FYEKMQ (reference sequence). The CDR3 has 11 residues if both end residues are counted. CDR3 sequence reads: CASSLVAGGTI.

This CDR3 reads CASSTSTGTRTGELFF. Here the CDR3 DNA reads TGTGCCAGTAGCACCAGCACCGGGACTAGGACCGGGGAGCTGTTTTTT. The chain combines TRBV19 with TRBJ2-2; 8 bases agree with TRBD2. Germline CDR1 LNHDA, CDR2 SQIVND (reference sequence). V was clipped by 6 bases and J by 5 bases; unmatched bases: 11. The CDR3 contains 16 residues.

The rearrangement uses TRBV7-9 and TRBJ2-7; D perhaps matches TRBD1 (6 bases). The CDR3 contains 14 residues. Germline assignment: CDR1 SEHNR and CDR2 FQNEAQ (reference sequence). V was pared by 0 bases and J by 6 bases, with 12 bases between. CDR3 nucleotide sequence: TGTGCCAGCAGCTTAGCGGGGGCAGGGCTCGAGCAGTACTTC. Translation gives CASSLAGAGLEQYF.

This chain links TRBV9 with TRBJ1-1; unclear D gene. The V end lost 0 bases, the J end lost 1 base, and 10 bases lay between the germline ends. This CDR3 has 15 residues. CDR1 is SGDLS, CDR2 YYNGEE, per germline. CDR3 sequence (DNA): TGTGCCAGCAGCGTAGATCCAGATCCGAACACTGAAGCTTTCTTT. Translation: CASSVDPDPNTEAFF.

V gene TRBV2 combines with J gene TRBJ2-7; D possibly uses TRBD1 or TRBD2 (5 bases each). Looked up from germline, CDR1 is SNHLY and CDR2 is FYNNEI. V shed 1 base and J shed 6 bases, with 13 bases lying between them. The CDR3 runs to 14 residues. The CDR3 DNA is TGTGCCAGCAGTGAAGGGTCAGGGAGCGGCGAGCAGTACTTC. Translated: CASSEGSGSGEQYF.

The chain combines TRBV5-1 with TRBJ2-1; D not resolved. Between the trimmed V and J ends, which lost 0 bases and 1 base, there was a span of 8 bases. CDR3 size: 15 residues. In germline, CDR1 is SGHRS, CDR2 YFSETQ. For the CDR3, the DNA is TGCGCCAGCAGCTTGGGACGGCAATCCTACAATGAGCAGTTCTTC. Translation gives CASSLGRQSYNEQFF. Complete variable domain (other parts from reference TRBV5-1 and TRBJ2-1): KAGVTQTPRYLIKTRGQQVTLSCSPISGHRSVSWYQQTPGQGLQFLFEYFSETQRNKGNFPGRFSGRQFSNSRSEMNVSTLELGDSALYLCASSLGRQSYNEQFFGPGTRLTVL.

The CDR3 spells CASSLVQGVSYEQYF. The CDR3 bases are TGTGCCAGCAGCTTAGTCCAGGGCGTCTCCTACGAGCAGTACTTC. The chain combines TRBV11-2 with TRBJ2-7; perhaps TRBD1 as D (5 bases). V lost 1 base, J lost 0 bases, and 10 bases lay in between. The length of the CDR3 is 15 residues. Germline loops: CDR1 SGHAT, CDR2 FQNNGV.

The chain has TRBV18 and TRBJ1-4; 7 bases match TRBD1. The germline V gene encodes CDR1 KGHSH and CDR2 LQKENI. J lost 5 bases, V lost 4 bases, and 10 bases had no gene match. The CDR3 has 16 residues. CDR3 in DNA: TGTGCCAGCTCACATGACAGGGTTGGCATCAATGAAAAACTGTTTTTT. It codes for CASSHDRVGINEKLFF.

V gene TRBV5-6 combines with J gene TRBJ2-1; D is perhaps TRBD2 (6 bases). Trimming stripped 4 bases from V and 13 bases from J, with 15 bases between. The CDR3 runs to 12 residues. Germline V gives CDR1 SGHDT, CDR2 YYEEEE. In DNA form, the CDR3 reads TGTGCCAGCAGCCCTCCCCCAGCGGGCCAGTTCTTC. It is translated as CASSPPPAGQFF. Supplemented by reference TRBV5-6 and TRBJ2-1, the full variable domain reads DAGVTQSPTHLIKTRGQQVTLRCSPKSGHDTVSWYQQALGQGPQFIFQYYEEEERQRGNFPDRFSGHQFPNYSSELNVNALLLGDSALYLCASSPPPAGQFFGPGTRLTVL.

The rearrangement uses TRBV7-2 and TRBJ1-2; maybe TRBD1 (5 bases). Germline assignment: CDR1 SGHTA and CDR2 FQGNSA. The CDR3 runs to 14 residues. With 5 bases removed from V and 6 bases from J, the gap between germline ends came to 16 bases. In DNA, the CDR3 is TGTGCCAGCAGCCGCCGGGACCCGGGGAATGGCTACACCTTC. Translating gives CASSRRDPGNGYTF.

CDR3 nucleotide sequence: TGCGCCACGAGAGAGTTAGAGGGGATAGGTTCACCCCTCCACTTT. It specifies CATRELEGIGSPLHF. The V and J genes are TRBV10-2 and TRBJ1-6; a weak D match, TRBD1 (5 bases). Germline CDR1 is WSHSY and CDR2 is SAAADI. This CDR3 contains 15 residues. The germline V and J ends were trimmed by 10 bases and 9 bases, with 22 bases remaining between them.

The chain carries TRBV19 and TRBJ2-3; TRBD2 aligns across 14 bases. The CDR3 extends over 18 amino acids. Germline values: CDR1 LNHDA, CDR2 SQIVND (reference sequence). Unmatched junction bases numbered 9, after V lost 5 bases and J lost 2 bases. CDR3: CASSLGLAGVGSTDTQYF. As DNA, the CDR3 is TGTGCCAGTAGTTTGGGACTAGCGGGAGTTGGTTCCACAGATACGCAGTATTTT.

V is TRBV4-1 and J is TRBJ2-7; a weak D match, TRBD1 (6 bases). The CDR3 is made up of 15 amino acids. Germline CDR1 and CDR2: MGHRA and YSYEKL. Trimming took 2 bases from V and 2 from J, leaving 13 bases between them. For the CDR3, the DNA is TGCGCCAGCAGCCAAACAGGGCTATCAACCTACGAGCAGTACTTC. Encoded protein: CASSQTGLSTYEQYF.

The gene calls are TRBV19 and TRBJ1-1; 7 bases align to TRBD1. The V and J ends lost 4 bases and 4 bases, in that order; junction bases with no gene match: 21. The germline V gene encodes CDR1 LNHDA and CDR2 SQIVND (reference sequence). The CDR3 loop spans 19 amino acids. The CDR3: CASSKVIKNRDREFTEAFF. CDR3 in DNA: TGTGCCAGTAGTAAAGTGATAAAAAACCGGGACAGAGAGTTCACTGAAGCTTTCTTT.

The chain is built from TRBV2 and TRBJ2-7; perhaps TRBD1 as D (6 bases). V was clipped by 8 bases and J by 9 bases, with 17 bases between them. Germline assignment: CDR1 SNHLY and CDR2 FYNNEI. The CDR3 is 12 residues long. DNA for the CDR3: TGTGCCAGCGGCTTACAGGGATCGGGGCAGTACTTC. The encoded protein is CASGLQGSGQYF.

The V call is TRBV5-1, the J call TRBJ1-2, with 8 bases identical to TRBD1. The CDR3 runs to 14 residues. CDR1 and CDR2 (germline): SGHRS, YFSETQ. V was pared by 2 bases and J by 8 bases, with 8 bases of the junction left unmatched. CDR3 sequence (DNA): TGCGCCAGCAGCTTACAGGGGGTAGTGTACGGCTACACCTTC. Its translation is CASSLQGVVYGYTF.

The gene calls are TRBV4-1 and TRBJ1-2; 7 nucleotides match TRBD1. With 1 base clipped from V and 2 bases from J, the junction kept 4 bases outside the gene matches. The CDR3 loop spans 15 amino acids. Germline CDR1 and CDR2: MGHRA and YSYEKL. The CDR3 DNA follows: TGCGCCAGCAGCCAAGGAGGGGGCGCGAACTATGGCTACACCTTC. Translating gives CASSQGGGANYGYTF.

This chain uses TRBV6-6 with TRBJ2-2, with D maybe TRBD2 (5 bases). From germline, CDR1 is MNHNY and CDR2 SVGAGI (reference sequence). V lost 7 bases and J lost 0, with 9 bases in between. This CDR3 contains 14 residues. CDR3 coding DNA: TGTGCCAGCATCGGAGGAACGAACACCGGGGAGCTGTTTTTT. Its protein product is CASIGGTNTGELFF.

The chain recombines TRBV5-1 with TRBJ1-2, with D unresolved. Looked up from germline, CDR1 is SGHRS and CDR2 is YFSETQ. Trimming pared 0 bases from V and 2 bases from J, leaving 8 bases between. The CDR3 is 14 amino acids. CDR3 DNA: TGCGCCAGCAGCTTGGGGACCCAAAACTATGGCTACACCTTC. This translates into CASSLGTQNYGYTF.

The CDR3 nucleotides read TGTGCCAGCAGCTTAGCGTGGCGCCTCAAGACGGGGACTTCTACCATATATTTT. Translated: CASSLAWRLKTGTSTIYF. V gene TRBV11-1 combines with J gene TRBJ1-3; a possible D gene is TRBD1 (5 bases). CDR1 SGHAT and CDR2 FQDESV come from the germline V gene (reference sequence). V lost 0 bases and J lost 10, with 25 bases in between. The CDR3 totals 18 residues.

The chain couples TRBV4-1 to TRBJ2-5, with D possibly TRBD1 on 6 matching bases. Germline V lookup: CDR1 MGHRA, CDR2 YSYEKL. CDR3 length equals 15 residues. V lost 4 bases and J lost 3, with 15 bases in between. The CDR3 region has the DNA TGCGCCAGCAGCCCGACCGGGACACCAAAAGAGACCCAGTACTTC. Protein: CASSPTGTPKETQYF.